This T cell receptor (beta chain) was sequenced during a study of graft-versus-host responses after intestinal transplantation. Study conclusions and caveats: Allografts of patients with graft-donor T cell macrochimerism showed high graft-versus-host to host-versus-graft clone ratios.

Measured with immunoSEQ multiplex PCR; TCRdb has only the in-frame clones, and not every one. The data contain about 25,000 clones, 93% of them singletons. A single count supports this clone. Its target is not known. Germline assignment: CDR1 SGHAT and CDR2 FQNNGV. This CDR3 comprises 12 residues. Trimming stripped 2 bases from V and 4 bases from J, with 4 bases between. The material sequenced was PBMCs, taken 18 days after transplant. This chain joins TRBV11-2 and TRBJ2-3; D gene unclear. The TCR comes from a human patient who received an intestinal transplant, so some T cells may come from the graft donor. CDR3 DNA: TGTGCCAGCAGCTTACCCCCAGATACGCAGTATTTT. It is translated as CASSLPPDTQYF.